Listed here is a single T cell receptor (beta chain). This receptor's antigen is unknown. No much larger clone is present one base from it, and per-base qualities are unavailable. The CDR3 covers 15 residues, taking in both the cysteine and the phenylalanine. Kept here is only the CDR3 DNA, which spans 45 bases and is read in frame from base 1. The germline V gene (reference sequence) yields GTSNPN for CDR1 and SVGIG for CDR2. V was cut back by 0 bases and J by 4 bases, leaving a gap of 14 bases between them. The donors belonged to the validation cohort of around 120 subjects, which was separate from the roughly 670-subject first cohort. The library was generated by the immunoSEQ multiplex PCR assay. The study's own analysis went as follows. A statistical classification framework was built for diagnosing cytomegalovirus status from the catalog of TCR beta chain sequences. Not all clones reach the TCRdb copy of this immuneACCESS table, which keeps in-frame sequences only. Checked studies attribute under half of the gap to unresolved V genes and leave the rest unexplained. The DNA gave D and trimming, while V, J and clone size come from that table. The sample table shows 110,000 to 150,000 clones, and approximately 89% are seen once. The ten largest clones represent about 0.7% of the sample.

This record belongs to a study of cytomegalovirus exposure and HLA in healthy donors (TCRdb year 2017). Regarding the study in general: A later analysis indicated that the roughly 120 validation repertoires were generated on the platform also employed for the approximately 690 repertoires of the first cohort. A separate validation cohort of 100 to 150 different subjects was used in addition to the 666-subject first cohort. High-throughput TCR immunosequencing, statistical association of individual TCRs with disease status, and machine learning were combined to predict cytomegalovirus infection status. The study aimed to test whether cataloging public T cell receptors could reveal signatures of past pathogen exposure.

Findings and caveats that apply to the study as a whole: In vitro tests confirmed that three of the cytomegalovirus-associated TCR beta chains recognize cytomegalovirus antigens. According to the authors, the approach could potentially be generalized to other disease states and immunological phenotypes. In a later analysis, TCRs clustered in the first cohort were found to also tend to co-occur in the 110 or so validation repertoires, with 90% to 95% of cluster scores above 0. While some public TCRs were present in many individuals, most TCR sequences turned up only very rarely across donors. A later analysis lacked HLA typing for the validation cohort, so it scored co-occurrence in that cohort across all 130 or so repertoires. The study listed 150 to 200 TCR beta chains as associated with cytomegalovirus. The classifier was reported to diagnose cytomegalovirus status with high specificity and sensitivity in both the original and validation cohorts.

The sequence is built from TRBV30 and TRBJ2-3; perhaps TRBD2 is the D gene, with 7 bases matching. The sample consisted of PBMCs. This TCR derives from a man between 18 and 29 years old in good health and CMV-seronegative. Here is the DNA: TGTGCCTGGAGTGTACTGGGGGGGGGCGCAGATACGCAGTATTTT. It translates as CAWSVLGGGADTQYF. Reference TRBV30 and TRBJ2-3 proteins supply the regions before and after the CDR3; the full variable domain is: SQTIHQWPATLVQPVGSPLSLECTVEGTSNPNLYWYRQAAGRGLQLLFYSVGIGQISSEVPQNLSASRPQDRQFILSSKKLLLSDSGFYLCAWSVLGGGADTQYFGPGTRLTVL.